This TCR beta chain was sequenced during a study of human T cells and chemical hapten exposure. Study in general: Doses of diphenylcyclopropenone went to the patients' scalps weekly throughout the roughly 22-week study.

There are many counts of this clonotype. Original methodology: A per-sample median of about 100,000 TCRs was observed, with counts ranging from about 20,000 to 750,000. TCRdb reanalysed the RACE reads using MiXCR and keeps one entry per CDR3 protein. These V and J calls derive from TCRdb rather than the authors' analysis. The sample includes fewer than 100,000 distinct CDR3 sequences, approximately 11% of them seen just once. Documented time point: patch test 3, about 24 weeks after DPC sensitization. The sample's treatment: therapeutic diphenylcyclopropenone sensitization with weekly scalp DPC. The sample consisted of whole blood, taken in connection with sensitization to the hapten diphenylcyclopropenone (DPC). This sequence was found in a woman aged 25 to 39 with alopecia areata. Some clones in this sample may be carry-over from other donors' samples.

This CDR3 reads CASTRQISNQPQHF. The DNA of the CDR3 is TGTGCCAGTACCCGACAGATTAGCAATCAGCCCCAGCATTTT. This rearrangement joins TRBV19 to TRBJ1-5; D is perhaps TRBD1 (5 bases). Germline V gene lookup returns CDR1 LNHDA and CDR2 SQIVND (reference sequence). The CDR3 covers 14 residues. Trimming cost V 7 bases and J 0 bases, with 10 bases left between them.